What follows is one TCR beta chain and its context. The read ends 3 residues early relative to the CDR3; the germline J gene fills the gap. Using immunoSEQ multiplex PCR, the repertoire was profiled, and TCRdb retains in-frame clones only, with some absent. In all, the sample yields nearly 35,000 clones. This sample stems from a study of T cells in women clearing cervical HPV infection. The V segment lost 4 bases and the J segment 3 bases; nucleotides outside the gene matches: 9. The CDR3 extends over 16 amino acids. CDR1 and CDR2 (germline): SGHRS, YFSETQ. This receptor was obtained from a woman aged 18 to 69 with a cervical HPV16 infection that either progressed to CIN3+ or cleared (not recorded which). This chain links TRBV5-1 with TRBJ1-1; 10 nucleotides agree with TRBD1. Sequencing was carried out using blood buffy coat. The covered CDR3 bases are TGCGCCAGCAGCCCGCGGGACAGGGGAGGGGACACTGAA. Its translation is CASSPRDRGGDTE. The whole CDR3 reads CASSPRDRGGDTEAFF.